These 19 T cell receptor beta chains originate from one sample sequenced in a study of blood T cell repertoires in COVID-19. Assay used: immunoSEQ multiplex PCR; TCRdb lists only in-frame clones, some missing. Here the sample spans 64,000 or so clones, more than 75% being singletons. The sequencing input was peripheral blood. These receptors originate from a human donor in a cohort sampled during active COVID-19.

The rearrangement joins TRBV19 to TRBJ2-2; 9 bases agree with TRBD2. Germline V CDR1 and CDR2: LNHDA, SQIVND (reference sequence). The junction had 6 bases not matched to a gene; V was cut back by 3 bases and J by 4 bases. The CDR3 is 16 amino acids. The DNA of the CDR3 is TGTGCCAGTAGTATCCCCGGACTAGCGTCCACCGGGGAGCTGTTTTTT. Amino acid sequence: CASSIPGLASTGELFF.

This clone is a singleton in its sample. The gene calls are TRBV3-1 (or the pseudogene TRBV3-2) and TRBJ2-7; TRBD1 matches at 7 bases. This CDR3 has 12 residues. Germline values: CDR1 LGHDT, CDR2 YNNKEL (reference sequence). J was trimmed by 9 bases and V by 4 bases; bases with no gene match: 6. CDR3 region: CASSPTGDGQYF. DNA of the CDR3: TGTGCCAGCAGCCCTACAGGGGACGGGCAGTACTTC.

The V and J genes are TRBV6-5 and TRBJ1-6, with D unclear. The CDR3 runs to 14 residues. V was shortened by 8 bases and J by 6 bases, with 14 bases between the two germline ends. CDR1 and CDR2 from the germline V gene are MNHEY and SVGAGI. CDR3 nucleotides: TGTGCCAGCTCAGTCCTCCGGGGTAATTCACCCCTCCACTTT. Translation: CASSVLRGNSPLHF.

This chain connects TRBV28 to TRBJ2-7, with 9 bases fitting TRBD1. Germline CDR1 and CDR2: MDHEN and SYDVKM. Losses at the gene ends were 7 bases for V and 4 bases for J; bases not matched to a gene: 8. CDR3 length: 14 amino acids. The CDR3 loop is CASIMGQGPYEQYF. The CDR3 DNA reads TGTGCCAGCATCATGGGACAGGGCCCTTACGAGCAGTACTTC.

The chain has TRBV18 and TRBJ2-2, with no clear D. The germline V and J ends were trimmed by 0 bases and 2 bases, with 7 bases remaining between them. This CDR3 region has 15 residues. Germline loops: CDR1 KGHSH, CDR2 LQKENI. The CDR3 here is CASSPPSINTGELFF. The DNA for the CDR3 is TGTGCCAGCTCACCACCAAGCATAAACACCGGGGAGCTGTTTTTT.

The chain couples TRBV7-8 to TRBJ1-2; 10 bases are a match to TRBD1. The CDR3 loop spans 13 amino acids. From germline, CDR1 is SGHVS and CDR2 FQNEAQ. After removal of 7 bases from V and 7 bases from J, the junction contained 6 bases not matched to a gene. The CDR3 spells CASTLGDRGGYTF. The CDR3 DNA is TGTGCCAGCACCCTTGGGGACAGGGGTGGCTACACCTTC.

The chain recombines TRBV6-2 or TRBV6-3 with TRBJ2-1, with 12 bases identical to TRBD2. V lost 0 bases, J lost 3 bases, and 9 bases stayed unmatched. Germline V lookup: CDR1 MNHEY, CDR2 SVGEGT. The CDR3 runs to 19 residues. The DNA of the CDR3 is TGTGCCAGCAGTTACTCTTCGACTAGCGGGAGTAGGTTCTACAATGAGCAGTTCTTC. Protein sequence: CASSYSSTSGSRFYNEQFF.

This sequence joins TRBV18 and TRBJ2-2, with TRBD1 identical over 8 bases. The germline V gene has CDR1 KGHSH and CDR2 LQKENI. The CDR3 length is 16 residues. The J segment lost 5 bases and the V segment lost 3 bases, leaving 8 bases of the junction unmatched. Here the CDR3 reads CASSPGQGPGTGELFF. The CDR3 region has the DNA TGTGCCAGCTCACCCGGACAGGGTCCAGGGACCGGGGAGCTGTTTTTT.

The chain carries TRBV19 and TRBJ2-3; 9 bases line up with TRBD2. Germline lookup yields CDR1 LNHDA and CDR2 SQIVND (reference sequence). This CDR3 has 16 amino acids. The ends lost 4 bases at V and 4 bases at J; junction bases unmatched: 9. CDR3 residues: CASSTSRTSVADTQYF. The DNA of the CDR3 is TGTGCCAGTAGTACCTCCCGGACTAGCGTTGCAGATACGCAGTATTTT.

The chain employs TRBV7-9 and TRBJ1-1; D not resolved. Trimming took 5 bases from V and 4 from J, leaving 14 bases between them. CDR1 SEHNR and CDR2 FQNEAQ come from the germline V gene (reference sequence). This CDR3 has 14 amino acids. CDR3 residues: CASSQRGDSTEAFF. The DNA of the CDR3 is TGTGCCAGCAGCCAACGCGGGGATTCCACTGAAGCTTTCTTT.

CDR3 bases: TGTGCCAGCAGTGAATTTATGAACACCGGGGAGCTGTTTTTT. It codes for CASSEFMNTGELFF. The chain is built from TRBV6-4 and TRBJ2-2, with D unclear. Germline assignment: CDR1 MRHNA and CDR2 SNTAGT. V dropped 3 bases and J dropped 1 base, with 6 bases sitting between them. The CDR3 runs 14 residues.

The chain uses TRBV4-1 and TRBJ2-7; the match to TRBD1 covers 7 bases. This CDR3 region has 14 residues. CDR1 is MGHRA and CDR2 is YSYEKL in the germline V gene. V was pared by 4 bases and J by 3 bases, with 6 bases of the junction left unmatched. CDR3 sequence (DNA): TGCGCCAGCAGCCCGACAGGGACCGACTACGAGCAGTACTTC. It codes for CASSPTGTDYEQYF.

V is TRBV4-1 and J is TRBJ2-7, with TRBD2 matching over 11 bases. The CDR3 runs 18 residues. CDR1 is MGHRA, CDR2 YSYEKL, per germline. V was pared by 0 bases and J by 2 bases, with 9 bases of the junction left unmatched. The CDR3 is CASSQDILGGLAAYEQYF. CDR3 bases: TGCGCCAGCAGCCAAGATATATTAGGGGGACTAGCGGCCTACGAGCAGTACTTC.

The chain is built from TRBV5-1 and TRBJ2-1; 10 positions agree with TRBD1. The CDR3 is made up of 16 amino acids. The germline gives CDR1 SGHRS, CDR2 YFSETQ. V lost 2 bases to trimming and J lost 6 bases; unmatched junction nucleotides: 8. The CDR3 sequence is CASSFIGTGVGNEQFF. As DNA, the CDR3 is TGCGCCAGCAGCTTCATAGGGACAGGGGTAGGCAATGAGCAGTTCTTC.

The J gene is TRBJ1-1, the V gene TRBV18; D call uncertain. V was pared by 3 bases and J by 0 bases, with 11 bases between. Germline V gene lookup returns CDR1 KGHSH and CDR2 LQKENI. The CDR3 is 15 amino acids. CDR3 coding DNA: TGTGCCAGCTCACCCGGGTCGGGGTTGAACACTGAAGCTTTCTTT. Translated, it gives CASSPGSGLNTEAFF.

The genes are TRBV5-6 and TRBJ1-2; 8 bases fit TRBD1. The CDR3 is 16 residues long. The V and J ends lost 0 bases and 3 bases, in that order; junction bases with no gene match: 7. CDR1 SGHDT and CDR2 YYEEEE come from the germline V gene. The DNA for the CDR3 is TGTGCCAGCAGCTTGGGAACAGGGGGTTGGGACTATGGCTACACCTTC. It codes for CASSLGTGGWDYGYTF.

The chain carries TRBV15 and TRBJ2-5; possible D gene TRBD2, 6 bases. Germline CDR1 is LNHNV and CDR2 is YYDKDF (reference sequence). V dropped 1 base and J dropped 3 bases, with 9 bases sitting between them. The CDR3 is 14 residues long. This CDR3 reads CATSRGRGKETQYF. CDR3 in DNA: TGTGCCACCAGCAGAGGTCGGGGGAAAGAGACCCAGTACTTC.

CDR3: CASSFPTELAKNIQYF. The CDR3, as DNA: TGTGCCAGCAGTTTCCCGACAGAACTAGCCAAAAACATTCAGTACTTC. The V gene is TRBV27, the J gene TRBJ2-4; tentative D call: TRBD1 (5 bases). Germline loops: CDR1 MNHEY, CDR2 SMNVEV (reference sequence). CDR3 length: 16 residues. Trimming cost V 3 bases and J 0 bases, with 12 bases left between them.

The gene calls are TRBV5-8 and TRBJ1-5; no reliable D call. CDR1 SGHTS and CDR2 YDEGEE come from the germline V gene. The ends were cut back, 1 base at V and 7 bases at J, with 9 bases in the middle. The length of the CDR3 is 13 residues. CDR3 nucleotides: TGTGCCAGCAGCTTGTACGGGAGGCAGCCCCAGCATTTT. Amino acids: CASSLYGRQPQHF.